The 12 T cell receptor beta chains in this list originate from one sample, sequenced in a study of T cells after yellow fever vaccination. TCRdb recomputed calls from the 5' RACE reads with MiXCR, one row per CDR3 protein. The sample carries a few hundred thousand distinct CDR3 sequences, around a sixth recorded once. Sample: PBMCs, taken 5 to 6 days after the first yellow fever vaccination. These receptors were obtained from a man aged 18 to 30 who received the YFV17D yellow fever vaccine.

This rearrangement joins TRBV18 to TRBJ1-1, with TRBD1 as a possible D gene (5 bases). The CDR3 has 16 residues. V lost 3 bases, J lost 4 bases, and 18 bases lay in between. CDR1 is KGHSH, CDR2 LQKENI, per germline. The CDR3 DNA reads as TGTGCCAGCTCACCCTCTGGTTCGGGACGGATCACTGAAGCTTTCTTT. Translating it yields CASSPSGSGRITEAFF.

This sequence joins TRBV12-3 or TRBV12-4 and TRBJ1-5; D call uncertain. The CDR3 sequence is 13 residues long. Trimming stripped 3 bases from V and 5 bases from J, with 8 bases between. The CDR3 here is CASSLVMHQPQHF. The CDR3 nucleotides are TGTGCCAGCAGTTTGGTCATGCATCAGCCCCAGCATTTT.

The chain employs TRBV7-2 and TRBJ2-5; 9 bases agree with TRBD2. This CDR3 contains 16 residues. Germline V lookup: CDR1 SGHTA, CDR2 FQGNSA. V was pared by 5 bases and J by 4 bases, with 11 bases of the junction left unmatched. The CDR3 DNA reads TGTGCCAGCAGCCCTTGGCAGGGACTAGCTGGAGAGACCCAGTACTTC. Translated, it gives CASSPWQGLAGETQYF.

The chain carries TRBV11-3 and TRBJ2-1, with D possibly called TRBD1 or TRBD2 (5 bases each). The CDR3 spans 11 residues. The germline CDR1 and CDR2 sequences are SGHNT and YENEEA. Between the trimmed V and J ends, which lost 9 bases and 6 bases, there was a span of 9 bases. For the CDR3, the DNA is TGTGCCAGTGGGACCTCCAATGAGCAGTTCTTC. Protein sequence: CASGTSNEQFF. The full variable domain, in which reference TRBV11-3 and TRBJ2-1 provide the parts outside the CDR3, is EAGVVQSPRYKIIEKKQPVAFWCNPISGHNTLYWYLQNLGQGPELLIRYENEEAVDDSQLPKDRFSAERLKGVDSTLKIQPAELGDSAVYLCASGTSNEQFFGPGTRLTVL.

Notes on this clonotype: This likely comes from a read error, as the CDR3 has no conserved phenylalanine or tryptophan at its end. V usage is TRBV29-1 and J usage is TRBJ1-1, with D tentatively TRBD1 (5 bases). V lost 4 bases, J lost 4 bases, and 7 bases lay in between. Germline V gene data show CDR1 as SQVTM and CDR2 as ANQGSEA. This CDR3 region has 11 residues. The CDR3 region is CSVVRATEAFL. The CDR3 bases are TGCAGCGTTGTCAGGGCCACTGAAGCTTTCCTT.

The rearrangement links TRBV7-8 to TRBJ2-3, with 13 nucleotides matching TRBD2. There are 18 residues in the CDR3. The trim removed 4 bases at V and 2 bases at J, leaving 9 bases unmatched. Per the germline V gene, CDR1 is SGHVS and CDR2 is FQNEAQ. The CDR3 DNA follows: TGTGCCAGCAGCTCCGGACTAGCGGGGGAACGTCTCACAGATACGCAGTATTTT. It translates to CASSSGLAGERLTDTQYF.

The chain joins TRBV5-1 to TRBJ2-4; 8 bases line up with TRBD2. Germline CDR1 and CDR2: SGHRS and YFSETQ. Trimming took 1 base from V and 7 from J; bases not matched to a gene: 7. This CDR3 comprises 15 residues. The CDR3 is CASSLNRGGMNIQYF. CDR3 DNA sequence: TGCGCCAGCAGCTTGAATCGGGGGGGCATGAACATTCAGTACTTC.

The chain couples TRBV5-1 to TRBJ2-1; perhaps D is TRBD1 or TRBD2 (8 bases each). Trimming removed 4 bases at V and 4 bases at J, with 18 bases between. The CDR3 is made up of 16 amino acids. CDR1 and CDR2 (germline): SGHRS, YFSETQ. CDR3 loop: CASSPAGGQAYNEQFF. The CDR3 DNA follows: TGCGCCAGCAGCCCTGCGGGGGGACAGGCTTACAATGAGCAGTTCTTC.

DNA for the CDR3: TGCGCCAGCAGCCAAAGAGCGACGAGCTCCTACAATGAGCAGTTCTTC. Translating it yields CASSQRATSSYNEQFF. The chain is built from TRBV5-1 and TRBJ2-1; no clear D. The CDR3 length is 16 residues. The V end lost 4 bases, the J end lost 0 bases, and 14 bases lay between the germline ends. CDR1 SGHRS and CDR2 YFSETQ come from the germline V gene.

The V gene is TRBV28, the J gene TRBJ2-7; D is undetermined. The V and J ends lost 6 bases and 4 bases respectively, with 19 bases between them. The CDR3 totals 15 residues. Germline-derived CDR1 and CDR2 are MDHEN and SYDVKM. CDR3 sequence reads: CASSQRDGEAYEQYV. The CDR3 nucleotides are TGTGCCAGCAGCCAACGCGACGGAGAGGCTTACGAGCAGTACGTC.

The chain joins TRBV7-9 to TRBJ1-1; the D gene is possibly TRBD1 (6 bases). CDR3 length equals 15 residues. The germline gives CDR1 SEHNR, CDR2 FQNEAQ (reference sequence). V was trimmed by 1 base and J by 2 bases, leaving 11 bases between them. The chain's CDR3 is CASSLGTVLNTEAFF. DNA for the CDR3: TGTGCCAGCAGCTTAGGGACAGTCCTAAACACTGAAGCTTTCTTT.

This clonotype was recorded at least ten times. V gene TRBV28 combines with J gene TRBJ2-1, with D perhaps matching TRBD2 (6 bases). Looked up from germline, CDR1 is MDHEN and CDR2 is SYDVKM. The CDR3 has 15 amino acids. The germline V and J ends were trimmed by 8 bases and 9 bases, with 23 bases remaining between them. In DNA form, the CDR3 reads TGTGCCAGCCATTCCCTAGCGAGGGTGAGGGGTGAGCAGTTCTTC. Its protein is CASHSLARVRGEQFF.